These 8 T cell receptor beta chains came from one sample sequenced in a study of blood T cell dynamics during melanoma immunotherapy. Generated by immunoSEQ multiplex PCR, the TCRdb table keeps only in-frame clones and is missing some. The data hold 17,000 or so clones, with 83% observed a single time. As to time point: pre-treatment baseline. The sequenced sample was blood, obtained from a patient treated with checkpoint blockade. The receptor set was obtained from a human donor with melanoma.

This clone was seen a few times. This rearrangement joins TRBV20-1 to TRBJ2-1; D uncertain. Deletions cut 1 base from V and 6 bases from J, with 4 bases between. The germline V gene encodes CDR1 DFQATT and CDR2 SNEGSKA (reference sequence). CDR3 length equals 11 residues. The CDR3 DNA is TGCAGTGCTAGAGTCCCCAATGAGCAGTTCTTC. It encodes CSARVPNEQFF.

The genes are TRBV19 and TRBJ2-7, with 8 bases lining up with TRBD2. The V gene end was trimmed by 6 bases and the J gene end by 5 bases; junction bases not matched to a gene: 9. CDR1 is LNHDA and CDR2 is SQIVND in the germline V gene (reference sequence). The CDR3 is 14 amino acids. CDR3 sequence reads: CASRKSGSRHEQYF. Written as DNA, the CDR3 is TGTGCCAGTAGGAAGAGCGGGAGTCGCCACGAGCAGTACTTC.

The table lists this clone with a count of one. The rearrangement joins TRBV11-3 to TRBJ2-5; TRBD2 matches 11 bases. The CDR3 consists of 14 residues. The germline V gene has CDR1 SGHNT and CDR2 YENEEA. V was clipped by 4 bases and J by 4 bases; unmatched bases: 2. The CDR3 protein is CASSSGTSGETQYF. Here the CDR3 DNA reads TGTGCCAGCAGCTCCGGGACTAGCGGAGAGACCCAGTACTTC.

V usage is TRBV19 and J usage is TRBJ1-1, with 7 bases lining up with TRBD1. Germline V gene data show CDR1 as LNHDA and CDR2 as SQIVND (reference sequence). The CDR3 contains 15 residues. The V and J ends lost 4 bases and 5 bases, in that order; junction bases with no gene match: 10. CDR3 coding DNA: TGTGCCAGTAGTACGACAGGGCTGGCGAGGACTGAAGCTTTCTTT. Its protein product is CASSTTGLARTEAFF.

The chain couples TRBV10-2 to TRBJ2-1; no firm D call. Germline assignment: CDR1 WSHSY and CDR2 SAAADI. The length of the CDR3 is 12 residues. The germline V and J ends were trimmed by 2 bases and 8 bases, with 7 bases remaining between them. The CDR3 loop reads CASSELGDEQFF. The CDR3 DNA reads TGCGCCAGCAGTGAGCTAGGAGATGAGCAGTTCTTC.

V gene TRBV6-1 combines with J gene TRBJ2-5, with 12 bases that match TRBD2. The CDR3 runs 16 residues. Germline CDR1 MNHNS, CDR2 SASEGT. The trim removed 3 bases at V and 4 bases at J, leaving 6 bases unmatched. CDR3 amino acids: CASSETSGSASETQYF. CDR3 DNA: TGTGCCAGCAGTGAGACTAGCGGGAGTGCATCAGAGACCCAGTACTTC.

This clone was seen a single time. The chain is built from TRBV15 and TRBJ2-1; TRBD2 matches 8 bases. CDR3 length: 15 amino acids. CDR1 and CDR2 from the germline V gene are LNHNV and YYDKDF (reference sequence). V lost 0 bases, J lost 8 bases, and 6 bases stayed unmatched. This chain's CDR3 is CATSREGSGSHEQFF. The CDR3 DNA reads as TGTGCCACCAGCAGAGAAGGCAGCGGGAGCCATGAGCAGTTCTTC.

The chain is built from TRBV6-5 and TRBJ2-1; D remains ambiguous. V was shortened by 0 bases and J by 2 bases, with 11 bases between the two germline ends. In germline, CDR1 is MNHEY, CDR2 SVGAGI. The CDR3 totals 16 residues. The CDR3: CASSYSVTATYNEQFF. The CDR3 DNA is TGTGCCAGCAGTTACTCCGTAACAGCCACCTACAATGAGCAGTTCTTC.